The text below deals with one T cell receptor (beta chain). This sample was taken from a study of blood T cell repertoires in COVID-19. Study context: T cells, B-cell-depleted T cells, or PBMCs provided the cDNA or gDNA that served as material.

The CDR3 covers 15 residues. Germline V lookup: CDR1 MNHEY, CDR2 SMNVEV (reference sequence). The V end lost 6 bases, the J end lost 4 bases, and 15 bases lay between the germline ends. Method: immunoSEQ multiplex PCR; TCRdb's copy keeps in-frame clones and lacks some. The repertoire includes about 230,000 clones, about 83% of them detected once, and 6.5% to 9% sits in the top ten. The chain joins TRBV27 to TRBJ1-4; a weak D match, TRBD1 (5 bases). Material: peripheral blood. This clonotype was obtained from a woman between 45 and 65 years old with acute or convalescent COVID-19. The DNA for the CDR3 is TGTGCCAGCAGGCATGGGGGGGGATATAATGAAAAACTGTTTTTT. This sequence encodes CASRHGGGYNEKLFF.